This TCR beta chain was obtained from a study of response to subunit inactivated influenza vaccine. CDR3 length: 15 residues. V shed 2 bases, J shed 0 bases, and the junction held 3 bases outside the gene matches. Germline V lookup: CDR1 MGHRA, CDR2 YSYEKL. General observations from the study: The authors proposed limited new T cell recruitment per seasonal influenza vaccination.

This clonotype was recorded many times. No antigen is known for it. Via MiXCR, TCRdb re-called the RT-PCR reads, giving one row per CDR3 protein. Of a few hundred thousand distinct CDR3 sequences listed, about 20% are singletons. The input for sequencing was PBMCs from blood, taken about 20 months after vaccination. The chain uses TRBV4-1 and TRBJ1-1, with TRBD1 identical over 7 bases. The source of this sequence is a man between 50 and 69 years old who received an inactivated influenza vaccine. This CDR3 reads CASSQWDRMNTEAFF. CDR3 nucleotides: TGCGCCAGCAGCCAATGGGACAGAATGAACACTGAAGCTTTCTTT.